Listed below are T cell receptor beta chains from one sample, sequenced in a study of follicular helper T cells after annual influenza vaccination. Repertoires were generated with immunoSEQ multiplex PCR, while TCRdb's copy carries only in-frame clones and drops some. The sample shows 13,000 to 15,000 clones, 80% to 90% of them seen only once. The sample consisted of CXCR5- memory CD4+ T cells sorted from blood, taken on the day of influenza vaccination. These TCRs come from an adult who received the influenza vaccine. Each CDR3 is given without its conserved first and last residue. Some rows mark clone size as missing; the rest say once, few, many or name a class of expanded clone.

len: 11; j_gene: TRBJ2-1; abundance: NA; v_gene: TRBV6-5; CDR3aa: ASSYSKGHEQF
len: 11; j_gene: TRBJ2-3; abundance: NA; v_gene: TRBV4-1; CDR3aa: ASSQTLRETQY
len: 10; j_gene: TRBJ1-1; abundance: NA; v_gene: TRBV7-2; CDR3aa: ASSSSAIEAF
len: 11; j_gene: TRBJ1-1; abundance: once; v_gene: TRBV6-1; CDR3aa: ASSDSENTEAF
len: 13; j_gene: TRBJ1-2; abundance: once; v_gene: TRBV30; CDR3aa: AWSVLRHTGYGYT
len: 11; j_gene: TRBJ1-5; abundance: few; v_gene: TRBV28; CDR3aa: ASNPTGVWPQH
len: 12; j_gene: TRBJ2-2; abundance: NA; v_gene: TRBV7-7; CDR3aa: ASSLGTLTGELF
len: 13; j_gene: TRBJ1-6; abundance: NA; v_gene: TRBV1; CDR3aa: TSSRTDKYNSPLH
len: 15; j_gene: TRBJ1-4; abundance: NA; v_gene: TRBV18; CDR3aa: ASSPVPGGSLDEKLF
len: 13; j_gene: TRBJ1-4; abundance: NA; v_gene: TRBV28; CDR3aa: ASSYGDRARRGLF
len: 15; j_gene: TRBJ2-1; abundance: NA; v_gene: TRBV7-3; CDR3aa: ASSLTPTSGNYNEQF
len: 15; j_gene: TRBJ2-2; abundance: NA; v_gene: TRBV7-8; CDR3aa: ASSPSRVGGTSGELF
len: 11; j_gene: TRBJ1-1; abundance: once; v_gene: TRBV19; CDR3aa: ASRGTGDTEAF
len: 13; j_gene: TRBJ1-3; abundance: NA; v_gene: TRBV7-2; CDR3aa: ASSSRTVSGNTIY
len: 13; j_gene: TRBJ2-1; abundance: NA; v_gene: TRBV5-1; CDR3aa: ASSLILAGNNEQF
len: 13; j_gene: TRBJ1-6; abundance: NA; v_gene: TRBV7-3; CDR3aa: ASSLGGWYNSPLH
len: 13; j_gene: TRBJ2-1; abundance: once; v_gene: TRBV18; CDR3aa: ASSLTSGVSMEQF
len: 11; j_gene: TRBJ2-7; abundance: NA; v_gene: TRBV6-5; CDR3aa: ASSGGIQGEQY
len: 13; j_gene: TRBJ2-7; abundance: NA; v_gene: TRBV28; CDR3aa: ASSTPGQGPYEQY
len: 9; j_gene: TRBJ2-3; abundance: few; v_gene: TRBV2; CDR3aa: ASRGLDTQY
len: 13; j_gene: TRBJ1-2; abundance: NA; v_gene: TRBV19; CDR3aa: ASSADRLNNYGYT
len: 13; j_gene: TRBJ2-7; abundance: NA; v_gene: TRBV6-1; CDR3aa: ASRVTQDSSYEQY
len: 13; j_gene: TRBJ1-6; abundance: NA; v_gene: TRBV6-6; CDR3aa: ASRTQGNLNSPLH
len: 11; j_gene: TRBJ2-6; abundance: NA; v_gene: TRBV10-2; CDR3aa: ASKGPGANVLT
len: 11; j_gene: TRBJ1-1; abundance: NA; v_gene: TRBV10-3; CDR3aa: AISLEMNTEAF
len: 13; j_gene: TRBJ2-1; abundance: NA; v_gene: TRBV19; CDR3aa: ASTPPGKVLGEQF
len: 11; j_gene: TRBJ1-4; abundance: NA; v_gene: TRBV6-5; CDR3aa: ASSTARTEKLF
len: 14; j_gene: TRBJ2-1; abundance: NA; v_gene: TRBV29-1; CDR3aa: SVDGGAGGLYNEQF
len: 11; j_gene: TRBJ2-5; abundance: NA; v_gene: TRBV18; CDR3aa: ASSFTGEETQY
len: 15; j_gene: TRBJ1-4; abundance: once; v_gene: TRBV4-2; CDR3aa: ASSQEGRRPTNEKLF
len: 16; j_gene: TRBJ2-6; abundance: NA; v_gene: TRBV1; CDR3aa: TSSLHGLCTSRANVLT
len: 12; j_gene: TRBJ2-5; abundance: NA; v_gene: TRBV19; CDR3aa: ASSTLLGQETQY
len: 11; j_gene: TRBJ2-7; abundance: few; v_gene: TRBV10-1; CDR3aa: ASSRTGLDEQY
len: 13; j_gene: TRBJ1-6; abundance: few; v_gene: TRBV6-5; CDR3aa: ASRTQGNLNSPLH
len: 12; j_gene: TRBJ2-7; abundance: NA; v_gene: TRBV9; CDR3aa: ASSVEVAGSEQY
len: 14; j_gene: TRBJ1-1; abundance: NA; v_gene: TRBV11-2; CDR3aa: ASSFIGGQMNTEAF
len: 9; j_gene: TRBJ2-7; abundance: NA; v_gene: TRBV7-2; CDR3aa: ASSPGYEQY
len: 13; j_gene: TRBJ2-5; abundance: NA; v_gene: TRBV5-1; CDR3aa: ASSLEGLGQETQY
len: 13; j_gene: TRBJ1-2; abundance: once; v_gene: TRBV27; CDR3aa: ASRPVGQGAGGYT
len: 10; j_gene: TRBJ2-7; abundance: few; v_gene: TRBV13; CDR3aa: ASSVTSYEQY
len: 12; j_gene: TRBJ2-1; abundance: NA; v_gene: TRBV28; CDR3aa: ASSLRGALSEQF
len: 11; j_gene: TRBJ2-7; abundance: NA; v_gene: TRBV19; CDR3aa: ASSIGQSYEQY
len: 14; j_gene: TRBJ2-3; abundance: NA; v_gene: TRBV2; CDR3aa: ASGPTGQLPGDTQY